Following are 22 T cell receptor beta chains from one sample sequenced in a study of human T cells and chemical hapten exposure. TCRdb analysed the RACE reads with MiXCR anew, one entry per CDR3 protein. The sample records some 38,000 distinct CDR3 sequences, 7.5% to 8% being singletons. The time point: pre-sensitization, week 0. As to treatment: therapeutic diphenylcyclopropenone sensitization with weekly scalp DPC. The sequenced sample was whole blood, obtained in connection with sensitization to the hapten diphenylcyclopropenone (DPC). These receptors were obtained from a woman aged 45-59 years with alopecia areata. Some clones in this sample may be carry-over from other donors' samples.

This rearrangement joins TRBV9 to TRBJ2-4; D is uncertain. Germline V gene sequence: CDR1 SGDLS, CDR2 YYNGEE. The CDR3 consists of 14 residues. V lost 0 bases, J lost 0 bases, and 4 bases lay in between. The CDR3 here is CASSVGLAKNIQYF. CDR3 nucleotide sequence: TGTGCCAGCAGCGTAGGACTAGCCAAAAACATTCAGTACTTC.

This clonotype was detected many times. The chain carries TRBV5-4 and TRBJ1-1, with no clear D. V lost 3 bases and J 4 bases, leaving 10 bases between the germline ends. The CDR3 is 13 residues long. Germline V gene lookup returns CDR1 SGHNT and CDR2 YYREEE (reference sequence). This CDR3 reads CASSSGPFTEAFF. CDR3 bases: TGTGCCAGCAGCTCAGGCCCTTTCACTGAAGCTTTCTTT.

The J gene is TRBJ1-1, the V gene TRBV18, with 8 bases aligning to TRBD1. In germline, CDR1 is KGHSH, CDR2 LQKENI. This CDR3 is 13 amino acids long. Trimming took 4 bases from V and 7 from J; bases not matched to a gene: 5. This CDR3 reads CASSLTGGIEAFF. The CDR3 DNA is TGTGCCAGCTCACTCACAGGGGGAATTGAAGCTTTCTTT.

This clonotype was observed a handful of times. The rearrangement joins TRBV7-2 to TRBJ2-3, with 9 bases identical to TRBD1. V trimming: 5 bases; J trimming: 1 base; junction bases outside the gene matches: 4. Germline-derived CDR1 and CDR2 are SGHTA and FQGNSA. This CDR3 is 15 amino acids long. CDR3 sequence: CASSLTGGGTDTQYF. CDR3 DNA sequence: TGTGCCAGCAGCCTCACAGGGGGCGGCACAGATACGCAGTATTTT.

This clonotype was counted many times. The chain recombines TRBV5-1 with TRBJ2-7; TRBD1 matches 9 bases. V shed 1 base, J shed 3 bases, and the junction held 2 bases outside the gene matches. This CDR3 comprises 14 residues. The V gene's germline CDR1 is SGHRS and CDR2 YFSETQ. CDR3 sequence (DNA): TGCGCCAGCAGCTTGACAGGGGGCGTCTACGAGCAGTACTTC. Translation: CASSLTGGVYEQYF.

The chain uses TRBV5-4 and TRBJ2-7; no clear D. CDR1 is SGHNT and CDR2 is YYREEE in the germline V gene (reference sequence). CDR3 size: 13 residues. V shed 6 bases and J shed 5 bases, with 15 bases lying between them. The CDR3 nucleotides read TGTGCCAGCACCCCTAGTCCGGGCCACGAGCAGTACTTC. Its protein product is CASTPSPGHEQYF.

At least ten counts were recorded for this clonotype. This sequence joins TRBV7-9 and TRBJ1-5; the D gene is possibly TRBD1 (6 bases). Germline loops: CDR1 SEHNR, CDR2 FQNEAQ (reference sequence). The CDR3 length is 15 residues. Between the trimmed V and J ends, which lost 3 bases and 1 base, there was a span of 10 bases. Here the CDR3 reads CASSFTGMSNQPQHF. CDR3 sequence (DNA): TGTGCCAGCAGCTTCACAGGGATGAGCAATCAGCCCCAGCATTTT.

This clonotype was counted ten times or more. The chain employs TRBV7-9 and TRBJ1-1, with 7 bases that match TRBD1. Germline CDR1 reads SEHNR; CDR2 reads FQNEAQ (reference sequence). The CDR3 is 15 residues long. V shed 5 bases, J shed 4 bases, and the junction held 10 bases outside the gene matches. In nucleotides, the CDR3 is TGTGCCAGCAGCCGCAGTGAGGGGGCAGGCACTGAAGCTTTCTTT. It yields the protein CASSRSEGAGTEAFF.

This chain uses TRBV29-1 with TRBJ2-4; weak D call: TRBD2 (5 bases). This CDR3 is 16 amino acids long. Germline V gives CDR1 SQVTM, CDR2 ANQGSEA. With 5 bases removed from V and 1 base from J, the gap between germline ends came to 18 bases. The CDR3 nucleotides read TGCAGCGTTTATCAGCTGGAGGACCTCGCCAAAAACATTCAGTACTTC. Translating it yields CSVYQLEDLAKNIQYF.

This clonotype has more than one count but fewer than ten. This chain links TRBV29-1 with TRBJ2-2; D is unresolved. The V gene lost 7 bases and the J gene lost 5 bases, with 11 bases spanning the gap. Germline values: CDR1 SQVTM, CDR2 ANQGSEA. CDR3 size: 12 residues. The CDR3 DNA follows: TGCAGCGCGAGTTGGATGACCGGGGAGCTGTTTTTT. The encoded protein is CSASWMTGELFF.

Ten or more counts support this clonotype. The genes are TRBV3-1 and TRBJ1-1; 7 positions agree with TRBD1. Trimming cost V 4 bases and J 5 bases; bases outside gene matches: 10. In germline, CDR1 is LGHDT, CDR2 YNNKEL (reference sequence). The length of the CDR3 is 15 residues. The CDR3 protein is CASSLRTGRGTEAFF. The DNA of the CDR3 is TGTGCCAGCAGCCTACGGACAGGCCGAGGGACTGAAGCTTTCTTT.

The chain joins TRBV7-2 to TRBJ2-4, with D perhaps matching TRBD2 (6 bases). The CDR3 loop spans 17 amino acids. V lost 1 base to trimming and J lost 0 bases, with 13 bases between them. Germline V gene data show CDR1 as SGHTA and CDR2 as FQGNSA. CDR3 DNA sequence: TGTGCCAGCAGCTTAGATCGAGCGGGCCTAGCCAAAAACATTCAGTACTTC. Its protein is CASSLDRAGLAKNIQYF.

This clonotype has at least ten counts. The rearrangement joins TRBV12-3 or TRBV12-4 to TRBJ2-7, with 15 positions matching TRBD2. With V trimmed by 3 bases and J by 3 bases, 0 bases remained unmatched. The CDR3 loop spans 15 amino acids. Here the CDR3 DNA reads TGTGCCAGCAGTTTGGGACTAGCGGGAGGCTACGAGCAGTACTTC. Residues: CASSLGLAGGYEQYF.

This clonotype was observed many times. The J gene is TRBJ2-1, the V gene TRBV11-3, with 7 bases aligning to TRBD1. Unmatched junction bases numbered 4, after V lost 5 bases and J lost 3 bases. Germline loops: CDR1 SGHNT, CDR2 YENEEA. The CDR3 is made up of 14 amino acids. In nucleotides, the CDR3 is TGTGCCAGCAGCCCCGGGACAGACTACAATGAGCAGTTCTTC. Amino acid sequence: CASSPGTDYNEQFF. Looking up the rest from reference TRBV11-3 and TRBJ2-1 gives the full variable domain: EAGVVQSPRYKIIEKKQPVAFWCNPISGHNTLYWYLQNLGQGPELLIRYENEEAVDDSQLPKDRFSAERLKGVDSTLKIQPAELGDSAVYLCASSPGTDYNEQFFGPGTRLTVL.

This clonotype has ten or more counts. The chain joins TRBV7-2 to TRBJ1-1, with D possibly TRBD1 on 6 matching bases. Germline CDR1 is SGHTA and CDR2 is FQGNSA. The length of the CDR3 is 16 residues. Between the trimmed V and J ends, which lost 1 base and 4 bases, there was a span of 16 bases. The CDR3 region is CASSLGRGARGTEAFF. In DNA, the CDR3 is TGTGCCAGCAGCTTAGGACGGGGGGCGCGGGGCACTGAAGCTTTCTTT. The variable domain in full, completed from reference TRBV7-2 and TRBJ1-1, reads GAGVSQSPSNKVTEKGKDVELRCDPISGHTALYWYRQSLGQGLEFLIYFQGNSAPDKSGLPSDRFSAERTGGSVSTLTIQRTQQEDSAVYLCASSLGRGARGTEAFFGQGTRLTVV.

This clonotype was counted at least ten times. The chain combines TRBV7-2 with TRBJ1-1, with D perhaps matching TRBD1 (6 bases). This CDR3 is built from 15 residues. Germline V CDR1 and CDR2: SGHTA, FQGNSA. V lost 3 bases to trimming and J lost 5 bases, with 16 bases between them. Here the CDR3 reads CASSFDGGSGTEAFF. The CDR3 nucleotides read TGTGCCAGCAGCTTCGACGGGGGCTCGGGGACTGAAGCTTTCTTT.

This clonotype was detected ten times or more. The rearrangement links TRBV3-1 to TRBJ2-3, with TRBD2 matching over 7 bases. V dropped 1 base and J dropped 2; count of bases not matched to a gene: 3. The CDR3 extends over 15 amino acids. CDR1 and CDR2 (germline): LGHDT, YNNKEL (reference sequence). The CDR3 nucleotides are TGTGCCAGCAGCCAAGGGGGGAGGGCCACAGATACGCAGTATTTT. Translation gives CASSQGGRATDTQYF.

This clonotype appeared many times. This chain uses TRBV6-6 with TRBJ1-2; D unclear. The CDR3 contains 15 residues. Germline values: CDR1 MNHNY, CDR2 SVGAGI (reference sequence). Trimming removed 5 bases from V and 1 base from J, with 14 bases in between. The CDR3 coding sequence is TGTGCCAGCAGTAATCCACACGGGGATAACTATGGCTACACCTTC. Translation: CASSNPHGDNYGYTF.

In its sample, this clonotype was seen many times. The chain has TRBV7-3 and TRBJ2-2; D is unresolved. The CDR3 is made up of 13 amino acids. Germline CDR1 reads SGHTA; CDR2 reads FQGTGA. V dropped 3 bases and J dropped 6 bases, with 8 bases sitting between them. The CDR3 spells CASSFTDAGELFF. As DNA, the CDR3 is TGTGCCAGCAGCTTTACAGACGCCGGGGAGCTGTTTTTT.

This clonotype was detected ten times or more. The chain is built from TRBV28 and TRBJ1-5; weak D call: TRBD1 (5 bases). The V gene's germline CDR1 is MDHEN and CDR2 SYDVKM. CDR3 length equals 15 residues. V was pared by 7 bases and J by 1 base, with 14 bases between. The chain's CDR3 is CASTVGGVSNQPQHF. CDR3 nucleotide sequence: TGTGCCAGCACGGTCGGGGGGGTGAGCAATCAGCCCCAGCATTTT.

The V call is TRBV5-1, the J call TRBJ2-7; D unresolved. Germline CDR1 reads SGHRS; CDR2 reads YFSETQ. The length of the CDR3 is 16 residues. The V end was cut by 0 bases, the J end by 5 bases, with 18 bases between. CDR3 DNA sequence: TGCGCCAGCAGCTTGGGTTCGTGGGCCCCCGAACACGAGCAGTACTTC. It specifies CASSLGSWAPEHEQYF. The whole variable domain, remainder taken from reference TRBV5-1 and TRBJ2-7, is KAGVTQTPRYLIKTRGQQVTLSCSPISGHRSVSWYQQTPGQGLQFLFEYFSETQRNKGNFPGRFSGRQFSNSRSEMNVSTLELGDSALYLCASSLGSWAPEHEQYFGPGTRLTVT.

The chain joins TRBV30 to TRBJ1-6; possible D gene TRBD1, 5 bases. Trimming shortened V by 8 bases and J by 10 bases, and 15 bases separated the two germline ends. Per germline, CDR1 GTSNPN and CDR2 SVGIG (reference sequence). The CDR3 covers 12 residues. The CDR3 loop reads CALGDSSSPLHF. CDR3 in DNA: TGTGCCCTTGGGGACTCAAGCTCACCCCTCCACTTT.